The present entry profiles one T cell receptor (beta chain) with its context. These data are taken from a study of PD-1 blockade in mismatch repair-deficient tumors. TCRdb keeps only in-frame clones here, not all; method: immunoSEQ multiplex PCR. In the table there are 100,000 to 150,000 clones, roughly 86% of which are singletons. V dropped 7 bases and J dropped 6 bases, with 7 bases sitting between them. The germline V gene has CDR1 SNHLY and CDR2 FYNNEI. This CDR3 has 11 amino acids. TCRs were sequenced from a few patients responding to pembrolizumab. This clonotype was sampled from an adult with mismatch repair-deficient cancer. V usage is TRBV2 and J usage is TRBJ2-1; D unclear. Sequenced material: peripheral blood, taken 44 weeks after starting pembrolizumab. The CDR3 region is CASTGRNEQFF. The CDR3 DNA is TGTGCCAGCACAGGCCGCAATGAGCAGTTCTTC.